The 11 T cell receptor beta chains below all came from one sample that was sequenced in a study of cytomegalovirus exposure and HLA in healthy donors (dated by TCRdb to 2016 to 2017). Libraries were built with the immunoSEQ multiplex PCR assay. For the multiplex PCR, a mixture combining 60 forward primers for TCR Vbeta segments and 13 reverse primers for TCR Jbeta segments was used. TCRdb holds this immuneACCESS table with in-frame rearrangements only. Some clones are missing; in checked studies, unresolved V genes explain under half, and the rest has no known cause. In all, the sample holds fewer than 200,000 clones, and roughly four fifths of those were seen once. Around 2.4% of the sample is in the top ten clones. Sequenced: PBMCs. These receptors originate from a woman aged 25 to 39 in good health and CMV-seronegative.

The rearrangement links TRBV27 to TRBJ2-5; D is possibly TRBD2 (6 bases). This CDR3 comprises 14 residues. From germline, CDR1 is MNHEY and CDR2 SMNVEV (reference sequence). Trimming removed 10 bases at V and 7 bases at J, with 22 bases between. DNA for the CDR3: TGTGCCACCGATAGGACTAACCATGAGAGGACCCAGTACTTC. As protein: CATDRTNHERTQYF.

A note on this clone: A junction end diverges from the germline sequence, so it may reflect a read error. The chain is built from TRBV7-9 and TRBJ2-7; possibly TRBD2 for D (5 bases). In germline, CDR1 is SEHNR, CDR2 FQNEAQ (reference sequence). CDR3 size: 14 residues. The CDR3 DNA is TGTTCCAGCAGCTTAGATCTAGCTTTCCACGAGCAGTACTTC. Translated, it gives CSSSLDLAFHEQYF.

This rearrangement joins TRBV10-2 to TRBJ1-5; D gene uncertain. CDR3 size: 12 residues. Trimming pared 5 bases from V and 5 bases from J, leaving 7 bases between. Germline V gene lookup returns CDR1 WSHSY and CDR2 SAAADI. The CDR3 reads CASSYGDQPQHF. DNA for the CDR3: TGCGCCAGCAGTTACGGGGATCAGCCCCAGCATTTT.

The rearrangement uses TRBV7-6 and TRBJ2-6, with 8 nucleotides matching TRBD2. The ends lost 5 bases at V and 0 bases at J; junction bases unmatched: 15. In germline, CDR1 is SGHVS, CDR2 FNYEAQ. The CDR3 contains 20 residues. The CDR3 protein is CASSPKRGGGQNSGANVLTF. CDR3 bases: TGTGCCAGCAGCCCCAAAAGGGGCGGGGGGCAAAACTCTGGGGCCAACGTCCTGACTTTC.

This chain joins TRBV29-1 and TRBJ2-7; 7 bases line up with TRBD2. The CDR3 loop spans 14 amino acids. Germline V lookup: CDR1 SQVTM, CDR2 ANQGSEA. The V and J ends lost 1 base and 6 bases, in that order; junction bases with no gene match: 9. DNA for the CDR3: TGCAGCGTTGAAGGGGGGAGGGGTCGGGGCGAGCAGTACTTC. This gives the protein CSVEGGRGRGEQYF.

This clone showed up just once. This chain uses TRBV30 with TRBJ1-6; D is perhaps TRBD1 (6 bases). Germline values: CDR1 GTSNPN, CDR2 SVGIG (reference sequence). V lost 4 bases to trimming and J lost 7 bases, with 20 bases between them. The CDR3 has 16 residues. The CDR3 loop is CAWNEQGNIYNSPLHF. In DNA, the CDR3 is TGTGCCTGGAACGAACAGGGAAATATATACAATTCACCCCTCCACTTT.

The chain carries TRBV7-6 and TRBJ2-7; 11 bases align to TRBD1. Germline values: CDR1 SGHVS, CDR2 FNYEAQ. Trimming at V came to 3 bases and at J to 3 bases, leaving 10 bases not matched to a gene. The CDR3 totals 17 residues. CDR3 sequence: CASSLGGPGTGGYEQYF. The CDR3 DNA is TGTGCCAGCAGCTTGGGAGGCCCCGGGACAGGGGGCTACGAGCAGTACTTC.

This chain connects TRBV2 to TRBJ2-2, with D maybe TRBD1 (5 bases). The CDR3 totals 14 residues. Between the trimmed V and J ends, which lost 1 base and 8 bases, there was a span of 11 bases. The germline gives CDR1 SNHLY, CDR2 FYNNEI. CDR3 amino acids: CASSEVKGFGELFF. CDR3 DNA: TGTGCCAGCAGTGAAGTTAAGGGGTTTGGGGAGCTGTTTTTT.

The chain has TRBV5-1 and TRBJ2-3, with 10 bases lining up with TRBD2. V was pared by 4 bases and J by 2 bases, with 4 bases of the junction left unmatched. Per the germline V gene, CDR1 is SGHRS and CDR2 is YFSETQ. The CDR3 sequence is 15 residues long. DNA for the CDR3: TGCGCCAGCAGCACAGGACTAGCGGTCACAGATACGCAGTATTTT. Translated, it gives CASSTGLAVTDTQYF.

This chain uses TRBV28 with TRBJ1-2; 8 bases agree with TRBD1. The J segment lost 2 bases and the V segment lost 7 bases, leaving 6 bases of the junction unmatched. CDR3 length equals 14 residues. The V gene's germline CDR1 is MDHEN and CDR2 SYDVKM. In nucleotides, the CDR3 is TGTGCCAGCACCGACGGACAGGGAAACTATGGCTACACCTTC. It encodes CASTDGQGNYGYTF.

J is TRBJ2-7 and V is TRBV11-2; D is ambiguous. The CDR3 runs to 13 residues. Germline V CDR1 and CDR2: SGHAT, FQNNGV. V was shortened by 3 bases and J by 4 bases, with 10 bases between the two germline ends. CDR3 DNA sequence: TGTGCCAGCAGCTTCGGCACAGAATACGAGCAGTACTTC. Translation: CASSFGTEYEQYF.